The entry below gives a single TCR beta chain sequence along with its context. As yet, its antigen is unknown. This sample was taken from a study of OX40 agonist ivuxolimab in advanced cancers. Background on the study: The study enrolled dose-escalation patients with hepatocellular carcinoma, melanoma, renal cell or head and neck cancer. Study-wide points: The authors did not determine the antigen specificity of the expanded peripheral T cells. Researchers report that CD8+ T cells had, on average, more expanded clones than CD4+.

The data were produced by immunoSEQ multiplex PCR, yet TCRdb's version contains in-frame clones alone and is incomplete. This sample has 71,000 or so clones, with over 85% found just once. Samples of blood were obtained at baseline, on cycle 4 day 1, and on cycle 7 day 1. The CDR3 has 15 residues. Germline CDR1 is SGHNT and CDR2 is YYREEE (reference sequence). V dropped 10 bases and J dropped 0 bases, with 17 bases sitting between them. The sequence derives from an adult with an advanced solid tumor such as melanoma, head and neck, liver or kidney cancer. This sample comprised CD4+ or CD8+ T cells sorted from blood, obtained in a trial of the OX40 agonist ivuxolimab. The genes are TRBV5-4 and TRBJ2-1; D is perhaps TRBD1 or TRBD2 (6 bases each). CDR3 sequence reads: CACHDGGFSYNEQFF. The DNA for the CDR3 is TGTGCCTGCCACGACGGGGGCTTCTCCTACAATGAGCAGTTCTTC.